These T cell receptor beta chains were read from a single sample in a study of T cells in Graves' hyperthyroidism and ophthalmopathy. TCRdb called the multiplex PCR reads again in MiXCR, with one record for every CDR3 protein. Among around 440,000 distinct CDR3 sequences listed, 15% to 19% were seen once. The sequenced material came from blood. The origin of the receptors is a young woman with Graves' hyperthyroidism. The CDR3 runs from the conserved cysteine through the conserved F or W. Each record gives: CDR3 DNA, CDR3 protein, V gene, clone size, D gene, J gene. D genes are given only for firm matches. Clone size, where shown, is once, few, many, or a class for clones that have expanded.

CDR3nt: TGCGCCAGCAGTCACGCCCGGGCGAATACGCAGTATTTT
CDR3aa: CASSHARANTQYF
v_gene: TRBV5-1
abundance: many
d_gene: .
j_gene: TRBJ2-3

CDR3nt: TGTGCCAGCAGCCAAGCTAACCCCAATGAGCAGTTCTTC
CDR3aa: CASSQANPNEQFF
v_gene: TRBV4-2
abundance: many
d_gene: .
j_gene: TRBJ2-1

CDR3nt: TGCAGTGCTAGGGCCGGGACGGTTAATGAAAAACTGTTTTTT
CDR3aa: CSARAGTVNEKLFF
v_gene: TRBV20-1
abundance: .
d_gene: .
j_gene: TRBJ1-4

CDR3nt: TGTGCCAGCAGGAGATTTGGACAGGGGCAAGAGACCCAGTACTTC
CDR3aa: CASRRFGQGQETQYF
v_gene: TRBV6-1
abundance: many
d_gene: TRBD1
j_gene: TRBJ2-5

CDR3nt: TGTGCTAGCAGCTTGCTTTGGGCTTTCTTT
CDR3aa: CASSLLWAFF
v_gene: TRBV7-7
abundance: many
d_gene: .
j_gene: TRBJ1-1

CDR3nt: TGTGCCACCAGCCCCACGGTTTACAATGAGCAGTTCTTC
CDR3aa: CATSPTVYNEQFF
v_gene: TRBV15
abundance: .
d_gene: .
j_gene: TRBJ2-1

CDR3nt: TGCAGTGCTAGAGAGGTGGGGGGCTATGGCTACACCTTC
CDR3aa: CSAREVGGYGYTF
v_gene: TRBV20-1
abundance: once
d_gene: .
j_gene: TRBJ1-2

CDR3nt: TGTGCCAGCAGCCCGACAAATAGCGGGGGGGCACTCGGCGGGGAGCTGTTTTTT
CDR3aa: CASSPTNSGGALGGELFF
v_gene: TRBV28
abundance: many
d_gene: TRBD2
j_gene: TRBJ2-2

CDR3nt: TGTGCCAGCAGCTTAGGGGGGAACGAAGAGACCCAGTACTTC
CDR3aa: CASSLGGNEETQYF
v_gene: TRBV11-2
abundance: many
d_gene: .
j_gene: TRBJ2-5

CDR3nt: TGCAGTGCTAGAGGGTGGGGCCCTCAGCCCCAGCATTTT
CDR3aa: CSARGWGPQPQHF
v_gene: TRBV20-1
abundance: many
d_gene: .
j_gene: TRBJ1-5

CDR3nt: TGTGCCAGCAGTTTTTCGACCGAGGGCTCCTACGAGCAGTACTTC
CDR3aa: CASSFSTEGSYEQYF
v_gene: TRBV27
abundance: once
d_gene: .
j_gene: TRBJ2-7

CDR3nt: TGTGCCAGCAGCTTACCAGGGCGGGAGCAGTACTTC
CDR3aa: CASSLPGREQYF
v_gene: TRBV7-9
abundance: .
d_gene: .
j_gene: TRBJ2-7

CDR3nt: TGTGCCAGCAGTTCTGAGACCACCTACGAGCAGTACTTC
CDR3aa: CASSSETTYEQYF
v_gene: TRBV7-6
abundance: many
d_gene: .
j_gene: TRBJ2-7

CDR3nt: TGTGCCAGCAGCCCCCGTGGACTAGCGGGAGGGGCCTACGAGCAGTACTTC
CDR3aa: CASSPRGLAGGAYEQYF
v_gene: TRBV7-6
abundance: .
d_gene: TRBD2
j_gene: TRBJ2-7

CDR3nt: TGTGCCAGAGACCGGGACAGGGGAGGGCAGTTCTTC
CDR3aa: CARDRDRGGQFF
v_gene: TRBV2
abundance: many
d_gene: TRBD1
j_gene: TRBJ2-1

CDR3nt: TGTGCCAGCCTCGAGACCGGACAGGCGAGAGAGACCCAGTACTTC
CDR3aa: CASLETGQARETQYF
v_gene: TRBV7-8
abundance: few
d_gene: TRBD1
j_gene: TRBJ2-5

CDR3nt: TGTGCCAGCTCACCACCAGGGAGCTCGGAGGCCTACAATGAGCAGTTCTTC
CDR3aa: CASSPPGSSEAYNEQFF
v_gene: TRBV18
abundance: .
d_gene: .
j_gene: TRBJ2-1

CDR3nt: TGTGCCTGGAAGGCCGCGTTGCGGTTTACCACAGATACGCAGTATTTT
CDR3aa: CAWKAALRFTTDTQYF
v_gene: TRBV30
abundance: many
d_gene: .
j_gene: TRBJ2-3

CDR3nt: TGTGCCAGCAGCTTAGCCCGGGACAGTACGTCCTCCTACGAGCAGTACTTC
CDR3aa: CASSLARDSTSSYEQYF
v_gene: TRBV11-3
abundance: many
d_gene: TRBD1
j_gene: TRBJ2-7

CDR3nt: TGTGCCAGCTCCTCGGGGGGGACCACAGATACGCAGTATTTT
CDR3aa: CASSSGGTTDTQYF
v_gene: TRBV12-3/TRBV12-4
abundance: many
d_gene: TRBD2
j_gene: TRBJ2-3

CDR3nt: TGTGCCAGCACTAGTACCTACGAGCAGTACTTC
CDR3aa: CASTSTYEQYF
v_gene: TRBV6-1
abundance: .
d_gene: .
j_gene: TRBJ2-7

CDR3nt: TGTGCCACCAGCAGAGCGGGACAGTTGGGTCAGCCCCAGCATTTT
CDR3aa: CATSRAGQLGQPQHF
v_gene: TRBV15
abundance: many
d_gene: TRBD1
j_gene: TRBJ1-5

CDR3nt: TGCAGCGTTAACTTGAGCTACGAGCAGTACTTC
CDR3aa: CSVNLSYEQYF
v_gene: TRBV29-1
abundance: many
d_gene: .
j_gene: TRBJ2-7

CDR3nt: TGCGCCAGCAGCCAAGTACAGGGGCGGGGAGAGACCCAGTACTTC
CDR3aa: CASSQVQGRGETQYF
v_gene: TRBV4-1
abundance: .
d_gene: .
j_gene: TRBJ2-5

CDR3nt: TGTGCCAGCAGTCTCCCCAGGGTACCAGATACGCAGTATTTT
CDR3aa: CASSLPRVPDTQYF
v_gene: TRBV28
abundance: many
d_gene: .
j_gene: TRBJ2-3

CDR3nt: TGTGCCAGCAGCCCGGGACGGCGGGGGCCCCAGCATTTT
CDR3aa: CASSPGRRGPQHF
v_gene: TRBV28
abundance: many
d_gene: .
j_gene: TRBJ1-5

CDR3nt: TGCGCCAGCAGCTTGGCCGGAAGCGCGGATACGCAGTATTTT
CDR3aa: CASSLAGSADTQYF
v_gene: TRBV5-1
abundance: many
d_gene: .
j_gene: TRBJ2-3

CDR3nt: TGTGCCAGCAGTACGGATAGCGGGAGAACAGATACGCAGTATTTT
CDR3aa: CASSTDSGRTDTQYF
v_gene: TRBV6-1
abundance: .
d_gene: TRBD2
j_gene: TRBJ2-3

CDR3nt: TGTGCCACCAGCAGAGATCTGGCTAGCGGGGACAATGAGCAGTTCTTC
CDR3aa: CATSRDLASGDNEQFF
v_gene: TRBV15
abundance: many
d_gene: TRBD2
j_gene: TRBJ2-1

CDR3nt: TGCAGTGCTGGACGGGGGCTAGCGGGTGGAACAGATACGCAGTATTTT
CDR3aa: CSAGRGLAGGTDTQYF
v_gene: TRBV20-1
abundance: many
d_gene: TRBD2
j_gene: TRBJ2-3

CDR3nt: TGTGCCAGCAGTTTCGCGGACCTTAACTATGGCTACACCTTC
CDR3aa: CASSFADLNYGYTF
v_gene: TRBV28
abundance: many
d_gene: .
j_gene: TRBJ1-2

CDR3nt: TGTGCCAGCACCTCGAGGACAGGGGCTCAGCCCCAGCATTTT
CDR3aa: CASTSRTGAQPQHF
v_gene: TRBV12-3/TRBV12-4
abundance: many
d_gene: TRBD1
j_gene: TRBJ1-5

CDR3nt: TGTGCCAGCAGCGACCAGGGTTCTAGCACAGATACGCAGTATTTT
CDR3aa: CASSDQGSSTDTQYF
v_gene: TRBV2
abundance: many
d_gene: .
j_gene: TRBJ2-3

CDR3nt: TGTGCCAGCAGACCTTGGACAGGTCTAGGGGATGAGCAGTTCTTC
CDR3aa: CASRPWTGLGDEQFF
v_gene: TRBV5-6
abundance: many
d_gene: TRBD1
j_gene: TRBJ2-1

CDR3nt: TGTGCCAGTAGTATAGTCGCGGGACTAGCGGGAGATGAGCAGTTCTTC
CDR3aa: CASSIVAGLAGDEQFF
v_gene: TRBV19
abundance: many
d_gene: TRBD2
j_gene: TRBJ2-1

CDR3nt: TGTGCCAGCAGCCAAGGAGGGACAGCTTACACCGGGGAGCTGTTTTTT
CDR3aa: CASSQGGTAYTGELFF
v_gene: TRBV3-1
abundance: many
d_gene: TRBD1
j_gene: TRBJ2-2

CDR3nt: TGCAGCGTTTCAGGGTATAATGGCTACACCTTC
CDR3aa: CSVSGYNGYTF
v_gene: TRBV29-1
abundance: .
d_gene: .
j_gene: TRBJ1-2

CDR3nt: TGTGCCAGCAGCTTGGCTAGCGGGGTCTCCTACGAGCAGTACTTC
CDR3aa: CASSLASGVSYEQYF
v_gene: TRBV7-2
abundance: few
d_gene: TRBD2
j_gene: TRBJ2-7

CDR3nt: TGTGCCAGCAGTAAGACTAGCTTACTAAACAATGAGCAGTTCTTC
CDR3aa: CASSKTSLLNNEQFF
v_gene: TRBV6-2/TRBV6-3
abundance: few
d_gene: TRBD2
j_gene: TRBJ2-1

CDR3nt: TGTGCCAGCAGTTTACGATCCGGTCAGGGAGTCTATGGCTACACCTTC
CDR3aa: CASSLRSGQGVYGYTF
v_gene: TRBV27
abundance: many
d_gene: .
j_gene: TRBJ1-2

CDR3nt: TGTGCCAGCAGTTACTCATGGGGGGCGGATCAGCCCCAGCATTTT
CDR3aa: CASSYSWGADQPQHF
v_gene: TRBV6-2/TRBV6-3
abundance: few
d_gene: .
j_gene: TRBJ1-5

CDR3nt: TGCGCCAGCAGCCAAGATGGGGCCAGGGGTTCGGCCTACGAGCAGTACTTC
CDR3aa: CASSQDGARGSAYEQYF
v_gene: TRBV4-1
abundance: many
d_gene: .
j_gene: TRBJ2-7

CDR3nt: TGTGCCAGCAGCTCAGGGACAGGGGGCTGGGAATATGGCTACACCTTC
CDR3aa: CASSSGTGGWEYGYTF
v_gene: TRBV13
abundance: many
d_gene: TRBD1
j_gene: TRBJ1-2

CDR3nt: TGTGCCAGCAGTACCGGGACAGGGGGCAACGGAAACATTCAGTACTTC
CDR3aa: CASSTGTGGNGNIQYF
v_gene: TRBV27
abundance: many
d_gene: TRBD1
j_gene: TRBJ2-4

CDR3nt: TGCGCCAGCAGCCAAGAAGCGCAGTTTGACGGGACTCAGCCCCAGCATTTT
CDR3aa: CASSQEAQFDGTQPQHF
v_gene: TRBV4-1
abundance: few
d_gene: .
j_gene: TRBJ1-5

CDR3nt: TGTGCCAGCAGCACCCGGGGAGGATGGAGTTCACCCCTCCACTTT
CDR3aa: CASSTRGGWSSPLHF
v_gene: TRBV7-3
abundance: .
d_gene: .
j_gene: TRBJ1-6

CDR3nt: TGTGCCACCAGGGGGATTAAGGGGCCGTGGCCTGGAAACACCATATATTTT
CDR3aa: CATRGIKGPWPGNTIYF
v_gene: TRBV24-1
abundance: .
d_gene: .
j_gene: TRBJ1-3

CDR3nt: TGTGCCAGCAGTGATGACGGTACTGGAAACACCATATATTTT
CDR3aa: CASSDDGTGNTIYF
v_gene: TRBV6-1
abundance: many
d_gene: .
j_gene: TRBJ1-3

CDR3nt: TGTGCCATCAGTCCGGGTCAGGAGAACACTGAAGCTTTCTTT
CDR3aa: CAISPGQENTEAFF
v_gene: TRBV10-3
abundance: many
d_gene: .
j_gene: TRBJ1-1

CDR3nt: TGCGCCAGCAGCCAAGATCCTTGGCAGGGGTATGGAAACACCATATATTTT
CDR3aa: CASSQDPWQGYGNTIYF
v_gene: TRBV4-1
abundance: .
d_gene: .
j_gene: TRBJ1-3

CDR3nt: TGTGCCAGCAGTTCCTGGCGTCAGACAGGGGACACCGGGGAGCTGTTTTTT
CDR3aa: CASSSWRQTGDTGELFF
v_gene: TRBV12-3/TRBV12-4
abundance: .
d_gene: TRBD1
j_gene: TRBJ2-2

CDR3nt: TGTGCCAGCACGAGGGGGGCGGACTATGGCTACACCTTC
CDR3aa: CASTRGADYGYTF
v_gene: TRBV12-3/TRBV12-4
abundance: many
d_gene: .
j_gene: TRBJ1-2

CDR3nt: TGTGCCAGCAGTCAACCAACGGGGGGGTACAATGAGCAGTTCTTC
CDR3aa: CASSQPTGGYNEQFF
v_gene: TRBV28
abundance: many
d_gene: TRBD2
j_gene: TRBJ2-1

CDR3nt: TGCAGTGCTAGAGGGGCTAGCGGGAGATTCTACGAGCAGTACTTC
CDR3aa: CSARGASGRFYEQYF
v_gene: TRBV20-1
abundance: many
d_gene: TRBD2
j_gene: TRBJ2-7